The 23 T cell receptor beta chains below were found in one sample sequenced in a study of graft-versus-host responses after intestinal transplantation. These TCRs are of unknown antigen specificity. This table comes from immunoSEQ multiplex PCR, and its TCRdb copy is limited to in-frame clones, with some not included. The sample lists about 100,000 clones, roughly 91% occurring once. Sequenced here: unstimulated CD4+ T cells sorted from spleen or lymph node cells, sampled before transplant. All receptors derive from a human donor who was the organ donor for an intestinal transplant.

The chain is built from TRBV28 and TRBJ1-5, with TRBD1 as a possible D gene (5 bases). This CDR3 has 15 amino acids. V was cut by 4 bases and J by 3 bases, with 13 bases left in between. Germline CDR1 MDHEN, CDR2 SYDVKM. This chain's CDR3 is CASSYGQGYNQPQHF. CDR3 bases: TGTGCCAGCAGTTACGGGCAGGGATACAATCAGCCCCAGCATTTT.

This chain uses TRBV6-1 with TRBJ1-5; 8 nucleotides agree with TRBD1. Germline CDR1 and CDR2: MNHNS and SASEGT. Trimming removed 8 bases from V and 5 bases from J; junction bases left unmatched: 8. The CDR3 length is 14 residues. CDR3 amino acids: CASRWTGTYQPQHF. The CDR3 DNA reads as TGTGCCAGCCGTTGGACAGGGACCTATCAGCCCCAGCATTTT.

V usage is TRBV5-1 and J usage is TRBJ2-5, with a tentative D call TRBD2 (6 bases). Germline V gene data show CDR1 as SGHRS and CDR2 as YFSETQ. This CDR3 is 14 amino acids long. V lost 0 bases to trimming and J lost 5 bases, with 11 bases between them. CDR3 sequence (DNA): TGCGCCAGCAGCTTGGCGACTAGGTCGGAGACCCAGTACTTC. Its protein product is CASSLATRSETQYF.

The chain combines TRBV9 with TRBJ2-3, with a tentative D call TRBD2 (6 bases). V gave up 1 base and J gave up 6 bases, with 12 bases separating them. Germline CDR1 is SGDLS and CDR2 is YYNGEE. The CDR3 runs to 14 residues. The CDR3 sequence: CASSVRQGLDTQYF. The DNA for the CDR3 is TGTGCCAGCAGCGTACGCCAGGGACTGGATACGCAGTATTTT.

The V and J genes are TRBV18 and TRBJ2-3; 7 positions agree with TRBD1. The CDR3 consists of 15 residues. Germline values: CDR1 KGHSH, CDR2 LQKENI. V lost 5 bases to trimming and J lost 3 bases; unmatched junction nucleotides: 8. CDR3 amino acids: CASSFTGVGTDTQYF. The CDR3 coding sequence is TGTGCCAGCTCATTCACAGGGGTTGGAACAGATACGCAGTATTTT.

The rearrangement joins TRBV7-2 to TRBJ1-1; D possibly corresponds to TRBD1 (5 bases). The CDR3 sequence is 15 residues long. Trimming cost V 4 bases and J 0 bases, with 12 bases left between them. Per germline, CDR1 SGHTA and CDR2 FQGNSA. The chain's CDR3 is CASSSRVIMNTEAFF. The CDR3 bases are TGTGCCAGCAGCTCCAGGGTCATCATGAACACTGAAGCTTTCTTT.

The chain couples TRBV7-6 to TRBJ1-5; D is perhaps TRBD1 (6 bases). V gave up 4 bases and J gave up 0 bases, with 13 bases separating them. The CDR3 extends over 16 amino acids. Germline V lookup: CDR1 SGHVS, CDR2 FNYEAQ. The CDR3, as DNA: TGTGCCAGCAGCTCGAAGGACAGATATAGCAATCAGCCCCAGCATTTT. Residues: CASSSKDRYSNQPQHF.

This rearrangement joins TRBV28 to TRBJ1-4, with a weak D call TRBD1 (5 bases). The germline gives CDR1 MDHEN, CDR2 SYDVKM. Trimming shortened V by 7 bases and J by 3 bases, and 21 bases separated the two germline ends. The CDR3 is made up of 17 amino acids. CDR3 nucleotides: TGTGCCAGCAACGCGAACAGGAGAAAAGGGGCTAATGAAAAACTGTTTTTT. Protein product: CASNANRRKGANEKLFF.

This clone has just one count. V gene TRBV7-8 combines with J gene TRBJ1-1; D remains ambiguous. The CDR3 sequence is 14 residues long. V lost 0 bases and J lost 9, with 14 bases in between. Germline V gene sequence: CDR1 SGHVS, CDR2 FQNEAQ. DNA for the CDR3: TGTGCCAGCAGCTTAGCGGGTGTGGCGGCGCAAGCTTTCTTT. Translated: CASSLAGVAAQAFF.

The chain employs TRBV4-2 and TRBJ2-7; 10 positions match TRBD1. After removal of 1 base from V and 6 bases from J, the junction contained 9 bases not matched to a gene. This CDR3 is built from 16 residues. The germline V gene encodes CDR1 LGHNA and CDR2 YNFKEQ. The CDR3 here is CASSQVGTGVKFEQYF. CDR3 sequence (DNA): TGTGCCAGCAGCCAAGTTGGGACAGGGGTAAAATTCGAGCAGTACTTC.

V is TRBV6-5 and J is TRBJ2-5; 13 nucleotides match TRBD2. CDR1 and CDR2 from the germline V gene are MNHEY and SVGAGI. Losses at the gene ends were 4 bases for V and 6 bases for J; bases not matched to a gene: 8. The CDR3 sequence is 16 residues long. The CDR3 DNA reads as TGTGCCAGCAGTTCCCGGGGACTAGCGGGGTTAAAGACCCAGTACTTC. Its protein is CASSSRGLAGLKTQYF.

V gene TRBV4-2 combines with J gene TRBJ2-3; 9 bases match TRBD2. CDR1 is LGHNA, CDR2 YNFKEQ, per germline. Trimming took 0 bases from V and 0 from J; bases not matched to a gene: 13. This CDR3 is 20 amino acids long. Written as DNA, the CDR3 is TGTGCCAGCAGCCAAGACCTGCGGCGGGGGGGATCCACTAGCACAGATACGCAGTATTTT. Protein product: CASSQDLRRGGSTSTDTQYF.

The genes are TRBV28 and TRBJ1-5; weak D call: TRBD1 (5 bases). The germline CDR1 and CDR2 sequences are MDHEN and SYDVKM. V lost 4 bases and J 5 bases, leaving 12 bases between the germline ends. The CDR3 totals 14 residues. DNA of the CDR3: TGTGCCAGCAGTTGGGGGGTGGGGGATCAGCCCCAGCATTTT. Encoded protein: CASSWGVGDQPQHF.

This rearrangement joins TRBV7-3 to TRBJ2-2; 11 bases match TRBD2. The trim removed 1 base at V and 4 bases at J, leaving 5 bases unmatched. Germline loops: CDR1 SGHTA, CDR2 FQGTGA. The CDR3 consists of 17 residues. The CDR3 sequence is CASSLIAGGPGTGELFF. Here the CDR3 DNA reads TGTGCCAGCAGCTTAATAGCGGGGGGGCCGGGCACCGGGGAGCTGTTTTTT.

V is TRBV30 and J is TRBJ1-2; weak D call: TRBD1 (5 bases). This CDR3 has 10 amino acids. Trimming removed 5 bases from V and 4 bases from J, with 5 bases in between. Germline assignment: CDR1 GTSNPN and CDR2 SVGIG (reference sequence). CDR3 in amino acids: CAWDSYGYTF. The DNA of the CDR3 is TGTGCCTGGGACAGCTATGGCTACACCTTC.

The chain carries TRBV19 and TRBJ1-4, with D unclear. CDR3 length: 15 amino acids. Deletions cut 5 bases from V and 5 bases from J, with 15 bases between. Germline-derived CDR1 and CDR2 are LNHDA and SQIVND (reference sequence). This chain's CDR3 is CASSPNPGRNEKLFF. In DNA, the CDR3 is TGTGCCAGTAGTCCGAATCCCGGCAGGAATGAAAAACTGTTTTTT.

This chain uses TRBV6-6 with TRBJ1-2, with D perhaps TRBD1 (5 bases). Looked up from germline, CDR1 is MNHNY and CDR2 is SVGAGI (reference sequence). The CDR3 length is 13 residues. V gave up 2 bases and J gave up 4 bases, with 8 bases separating them. Here the CDR3 DNA reads TGTGCCAGCAGTTACACAGGTTCCTATGGCTACACCTTC. Protein: CASSYTGSYGYTF.

The V call is TRBV4-3, the J call TRBJ2-5; 8 bases fit TRBD2. V was clipped by 3 bases and J by 5 bases; unmatched bases: 17. The CDR3 loop spans 18 amino acids. Germline CDR1 reads LGHNA; CDR2 reads YSLEER. The CDR3 bases are TGCGCCAGCAGCCATTTTTTCCGGGGCGGGGGGTTAGGGGAGACCCAGTACTTC. Protein sequence: CASSHFFRGGGLGETQYF.

This chain joins TRBV20-1 and TRBJ1-2, with D unclear. With 6 bases removed from V and 6 bases from J, the gap between germline ends came to 11 bases. The CDR3 runs 11 residues. CDR1 and CDR2 from the germline V gene are DFQATT and SNEGSKA (reference sequence). Here the CDR3 reads CSALYPNGYTF. The CDR3 DNA follows: TGCAGTGCCTTGTATCCTAATGGCTACACCTTC.

The chain is built from TRBV7-9 and TRBJ2-1; weak D call: TRBD1 (5 bases). CDR1 is SEHNR, CDR2 FQNEAQ, per germline (reference sequence). V gave up 2 bases and J gave up 8 bases, with 13 bases separating them. CDR3 length: 14 amino acids. The CDR3 sequence is CASSLSIRVDEQFF. The CDR3, as DNA: TGTGCCAGCAGCTTATCTATCAGGGTCGATGAGCAGTTCTTC. The full variable domain, in which reference TRBV7-9 and TRBJ2-1 provide the parts outside the CDR3, is DTGVSQNPRHKITKRGQNVTFRCDPISEHNRLYWYRQTLGQGPEFLTYFQNEAQLEKSRLLSDRFSAERPKGSFSTLEIQRTEQGDSAMYLCASSLSIRVDEQFFGPGTRLTVL.

As DNA, the CDR3 is TGTGCCAGCAGTCCCCCCGACAGTAGGACTGAAGCTTTCTTT. It is translated as CASSPPDSRTEAFF. The chain recombines TRBV28 with TRBJ1-1; maybe TRBD1 (5 bases). This CDR3 is 14 amino acids long. Germline CDR1 and CDR2: MDHEN and SYDVKM. The V end was cut by 5 bases, the J end by 5 bases, with 15 bases between. The whole variable domain, filled in from reference TRBV28 and TRBJ1-1, reads DVKVTQSSRYLVKRTGEKVFLECVQDMDHENMFWYRQDPGLGLRLIYFSYDVKMKEKGDIPEGYSVSREKKERFSLILESASTNQTSMYLCASSPPDSRTEAFFGQGTRLTVV.

The rearrangement links TRBV7-9 to TRBJ2-7; 12 nucleotides match TRBD2. J gave up 2 bases and V 5 bases, and 4 bases lay outside the gene matches. Per germline, CDR1 SEHNR and CDR2 FQNEAQ (reference sequence). CDR3 size: 15 residues. The CDR3 spells CASSQGLAGPYEQYF. CDR3 coding DNA: TGTGCCAGCAGCCAAGGACTAGCGGGGCCCTACGAGCAGTACTTC. Supplemented by reference TRBV7-9 and TRBJ2-7, the full variable domain reads DTGVSQNPRHKITKRGQNVTFRCDPISEHNRLYWYRQTLGQGPEFLTYFQNEAQLEKSRLLSDRFSAERPKGSFSTLEIQRTEQGDSAMYLCASSQGLAGPYEQYFGPGTRLTVT.

The chain couples TRBV5-6 to TRBJ1-1; 7 nucleotides align to TRBD1. J gave up 1 base and V 6 bases, and 6 bases lay outside the gene matches. Germline CDR1 and CDR2: SGHDT and YYEEEE. CDR3 length: 14 amino acids. The CDR3 DNA reads TGTGCCAGCACCAGACAGGGATGGAACACTGAAGCTTTCTTT. It yields the protein CASTRQGWNTEAFF.